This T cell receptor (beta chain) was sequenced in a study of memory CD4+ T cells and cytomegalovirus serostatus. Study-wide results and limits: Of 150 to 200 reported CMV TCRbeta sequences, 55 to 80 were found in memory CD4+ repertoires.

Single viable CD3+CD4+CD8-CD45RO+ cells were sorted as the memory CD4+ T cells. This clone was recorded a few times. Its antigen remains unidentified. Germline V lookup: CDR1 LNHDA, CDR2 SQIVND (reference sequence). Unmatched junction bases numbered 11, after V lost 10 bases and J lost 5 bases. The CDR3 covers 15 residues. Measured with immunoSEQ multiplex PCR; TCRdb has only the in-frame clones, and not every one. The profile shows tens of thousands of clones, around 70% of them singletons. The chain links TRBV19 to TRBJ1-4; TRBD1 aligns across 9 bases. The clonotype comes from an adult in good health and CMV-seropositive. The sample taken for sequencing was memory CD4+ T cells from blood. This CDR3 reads CATLPYGQGNEKLFF. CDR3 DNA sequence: TGTGCCACCCTTCCCTATGGACAGGGGAATGAAAAACTGTTTTTT.